This is a list of T cell receptor beta chains from one sample in a study of T cell responses to AZD1222 COVID-19 vaccine. Produced via immunoSEQ multiplex PCR; TCRdb's table is partial and in-frame only. The table has more than 120,000 clones, 92% seen once. Source: peripheral blood, taken 28 days after the second AZD1222 dose. These receptors were collected from an adult who received the AZD1222 COVID-19 vaccine. CDR3s include the opening cysteine and the closing phenylalanine or tryptophan.

J | V | CDR3
TRBJ1-2 | TRBV7-2 | CASRLGPYYGYTF
TRBJ2-4 | TRBV19 | CASGIATKNIQYF
TRBJ2-1 | TRBV6-4 | CASSHGTGDYNEQFF
TRBJ2-1 | TRBV7-9 | CASSLGSHTYNEQFF
TRBJ1-2 | TRBV28 | CASSPGGGDRAYGYTF
TRBJ2-2 | TRBV7-2 | CASSSTGAGELFF
TRBJ1-5 | TRBV6-2/TRBV6-3 | CASSWPGTDLDQPQHF
TRBJ2-1 | TRBV7-9 | CASSRDFSYNEQFF
TRBJ2-1 | TRBV7-2 | CASSSGAYNEQFF
TRBJ1-6 | TRBV5-4 | CASSLDRANSPLHF
TRBJ1-4 | TRBV15 | CATSVLGLSGRPNEKLFF
TRBJ1-1 | TRBV6-5 | CASRNTGETEAFF
TRBJ1-5 | TRBV19 | CASSPPTGGNQPQHF
TRBJ1-5 | TRBV7-9 | CASSAGTGVQPQHF
TRBJ1-4 | TRBV4-1 | CASSVRGGEKLFF
TRBJ1-2 | TRBV27 | CASSRTSGSLYNYGYTF
TRBJ1-1 | TRBV6-5 | CASSLRNRGTEAFF
TRBJ1-2 | TRBV29-1 | CSVVGGGMYGYTF
TRBJ1-1 | TRBV9 | CASRARRPVNTEAFF
NA | TRBV12-3/TRBV12-4 | CASSPRTQETQYF
TRBJ1-1 | TRBV7-9 | CASSLALGRMNTEAFF
TRBJ1-2 | TRBV19 | CASSTKTGKNYGYTF
TRBJ1-2 | TRBV19 | CATQGMDRNGYTF
TRBJ1-2 | TRBV6-4 | CASRPAQGANYGYTF
TRBJ1-3 | TRBV19 | CASSIQDSGNTIYF
TRBJ1-5 | TRBV28 | CASSLHWDNQPQHF
TRBJ1-2 | TRBV14 | CASSQLDRAPYGYTF
TRBJ1-2 | TRBV6-4 | CASSDSRSFRSKGYTF
TRBJ1-5 | TRBV2 | CASRNRGGRSNQPQHF
TRBJ1-2 | TRBV6-1 | CASSENLSVYGYTF
TRBJ2-2 | TRBV24-1 | CATSDPGRGGELFF
TRBJ1-5 | TRBV11-1 | CASSQGQGSNQPQHF
TRBJ1-5 | TRBV21-1 | CASSKASQGNQPQHF
TRBJ1-4 | TRBV27 | CASRLLRAEKLFF
TRBJ1-4 | TRBV6-5 | CASSSMGATNEKLFF
TRBJ1-2 | TRBV5-4 | CASSLISGYDGYTF
TRBJ1-5 | TRBV2 | CASSGQGGQPQHF